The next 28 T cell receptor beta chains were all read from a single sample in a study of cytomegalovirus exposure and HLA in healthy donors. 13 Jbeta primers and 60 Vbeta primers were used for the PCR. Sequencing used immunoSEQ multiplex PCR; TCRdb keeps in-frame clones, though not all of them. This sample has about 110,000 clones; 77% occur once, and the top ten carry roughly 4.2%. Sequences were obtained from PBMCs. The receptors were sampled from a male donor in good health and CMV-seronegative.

In DNA, the CDR3 is TGTGCCAGCAGAGGGCCCAACAGGGATGAGCAGTTCTTC. This sequence encodes CASRGPNRDEQFF. The genes are TRBV2 and TRBJ2-1; possibly TRBD1 for D (6 bases). This CDR3 has 13 residues. V was shortened by 6 bases and J by 8 bases, with 14 bases between the two germline ends. CDR1 SNHLY and CDR2 FYNNEI come from the germline V gene.

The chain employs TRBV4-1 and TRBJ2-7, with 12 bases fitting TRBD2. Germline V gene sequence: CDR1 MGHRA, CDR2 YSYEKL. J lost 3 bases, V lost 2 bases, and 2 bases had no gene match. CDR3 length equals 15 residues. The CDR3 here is CASSQTSGGHYEQYF. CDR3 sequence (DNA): TGCGCCAGCAGCCAAACTAGCGGGGGGCACTACGAGCAGTACTTC.

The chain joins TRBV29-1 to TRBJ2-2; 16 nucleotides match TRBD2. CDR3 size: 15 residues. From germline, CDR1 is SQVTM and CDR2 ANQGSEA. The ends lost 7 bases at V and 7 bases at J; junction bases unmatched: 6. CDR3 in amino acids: CSARGLAGGNGELFF. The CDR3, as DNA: TGCAGCGCGAGGGGACTAGCGGGAGGGAACGGGGAGCTGTTTTTT.

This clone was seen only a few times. The CDR3 loop reads CASSTGVGLPSYEQYF. The CDR3 DNA reads TGTGCCAGCAGCACCGGCGTCGGACTACCATCCTACGAGCAGTACTTC. This chain links TRBV11-2 with TRBJ2-7; weak D call: TRBD2 (6 bases). V was trimmed by 5 bases and J by 1 base, leaving 18 bases between them. The CDR3 loop spans 16 amino acids. CDR1 is SGHAT and CDR2 is FQNNGV in the germline V gene.

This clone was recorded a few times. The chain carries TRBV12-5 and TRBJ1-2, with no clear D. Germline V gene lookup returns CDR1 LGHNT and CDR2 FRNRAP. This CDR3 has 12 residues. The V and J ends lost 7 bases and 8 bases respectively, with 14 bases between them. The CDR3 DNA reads TGTGCTAGTGCGGAGGCCGGCATCGGCTACACCTTC. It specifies CASAEAGIGYTF.

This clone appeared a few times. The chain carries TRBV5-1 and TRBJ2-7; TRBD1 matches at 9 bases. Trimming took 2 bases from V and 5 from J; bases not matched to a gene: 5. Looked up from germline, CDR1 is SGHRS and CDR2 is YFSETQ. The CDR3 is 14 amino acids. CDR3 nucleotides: TGCGCCAGCAGCTTAACCGGGACAGGGAACGAGCAGTACTTC. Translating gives CASSLTGTGNEQYF.

The CDR3 here is CASSLERLGGNEQFF. CDR3 bases: TGTGCCAGCAGTTTAGAGCGATTGGGAGGTAATGAGCAGTTCTTC. The chain carries TRBV27 and TRBJ2-1; possibly TRBD2 for D (6 bases). Germline V lookup: CDR1 MNHEY, CDR2 SMNVEV (reference sequence). This CDR3 is 15 amino acids long. V lost 2 bases, J lost 7 bases, and 15 bases lay in between.

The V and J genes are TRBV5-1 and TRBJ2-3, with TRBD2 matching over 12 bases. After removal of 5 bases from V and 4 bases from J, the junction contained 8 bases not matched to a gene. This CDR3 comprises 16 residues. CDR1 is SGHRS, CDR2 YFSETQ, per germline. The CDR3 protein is CASRILAGGQADTQYF. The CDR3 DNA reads TGCGCCAGCAGGATCCTAGCGGGAGGGCAGGCAGATACGCAGTATTTT.

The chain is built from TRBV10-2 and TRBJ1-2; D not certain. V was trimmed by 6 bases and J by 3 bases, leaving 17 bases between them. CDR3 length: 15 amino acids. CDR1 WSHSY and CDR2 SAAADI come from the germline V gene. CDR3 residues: CASSTPGILDYGYTF. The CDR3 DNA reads TGCGCCAGCAGCACGCCGGGGATACTCGACTATGGCTACACCTTC.

CDR3 loop: CAREETNSIAKNIQYF. CDR3 nucleotides: TGTGCCCGAGAGGAGACTAACTCTATAGCCAAAAACATTCAGTACTTC. The chain couples TRBV30 to TRBJ2-4, with D possibly TRBD2 on 5 matching bases. The V gene's germline CDR1 is GTSNPN and CDR2 SVGIG (reference sequence). Trimming took off 8 bases at V and 0 bases at J, with 20 bases between the two ends. This CDR3 spans 16 amino acids.

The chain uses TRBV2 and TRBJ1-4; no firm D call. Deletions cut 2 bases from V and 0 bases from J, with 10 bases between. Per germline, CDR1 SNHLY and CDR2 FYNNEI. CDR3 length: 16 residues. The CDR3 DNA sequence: TGTGCCAGCAGTGAATGGCCCGAGGCAACTAATGAAAAACTGTTTTTT. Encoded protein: CASSEWPEATNEKLFF. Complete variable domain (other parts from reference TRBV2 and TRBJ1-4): EPEVTQTPSHQVTQMGQEVILRCVPISNHLYFYWYRQILGQKVEFLVSFYNNEISEKSEIFDDQFSVERPDGSNFTLKIRSTKLEDSAMYFCASSEWPEATNEKLFFGSGTQLSVL.

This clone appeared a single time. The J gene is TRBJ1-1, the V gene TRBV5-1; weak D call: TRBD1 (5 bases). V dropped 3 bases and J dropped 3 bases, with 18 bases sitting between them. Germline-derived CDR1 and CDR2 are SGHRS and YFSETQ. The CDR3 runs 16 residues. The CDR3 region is CASSWGMGEGDTEAFF. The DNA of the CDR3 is TGCGCCAGCAGCTGGGGGATGGGGGAGGGAGACACTGAAGCTTTCTTT.

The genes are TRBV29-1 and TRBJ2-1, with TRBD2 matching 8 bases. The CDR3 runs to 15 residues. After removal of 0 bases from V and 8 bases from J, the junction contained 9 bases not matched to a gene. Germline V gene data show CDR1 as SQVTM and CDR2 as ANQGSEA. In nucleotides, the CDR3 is TGCAGCGTTGAAGAACCCCGGGAGGGCCGGGATGAGCAGTTCTTC. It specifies CSVEEPREGRDEQFF.

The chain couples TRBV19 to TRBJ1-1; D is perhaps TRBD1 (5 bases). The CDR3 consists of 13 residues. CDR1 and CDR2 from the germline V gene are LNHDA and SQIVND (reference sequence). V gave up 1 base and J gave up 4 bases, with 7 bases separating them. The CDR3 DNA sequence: TGTGCCAGTAGTATAGCTCAGGGCACTGAAGCTTTCTTT. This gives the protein CASSIAQGTEAFF.

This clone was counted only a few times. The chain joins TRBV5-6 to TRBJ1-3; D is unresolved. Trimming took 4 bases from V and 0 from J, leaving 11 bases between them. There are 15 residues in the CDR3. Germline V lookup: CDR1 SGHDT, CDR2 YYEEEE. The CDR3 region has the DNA TGTGCCAGCAGCGCAATCGGGTCCTCTGGAAACACCATATATTTT. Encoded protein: CASSAIGSSGNTIYF.

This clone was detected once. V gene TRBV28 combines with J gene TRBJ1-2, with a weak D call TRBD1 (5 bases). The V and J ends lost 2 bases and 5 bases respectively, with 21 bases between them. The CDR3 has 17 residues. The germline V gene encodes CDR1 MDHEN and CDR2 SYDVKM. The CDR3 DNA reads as TGTGCCAGCAGTTTAGGAACAAGACGACGATCAGGGTATGGCTACACCTTC. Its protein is CASSLGTRRRSGYGYTF.

The CDR3 sequence: CASSHPRGRTDNEQFF. CDR3 coding DNA: TGCGCCAGCAGCCATCCCCGCGGGAGGACGGACAATGAGCAGTTCTTC. V usage is TRBV4-1 and J usage is TRBJ2-1; 8 nucleotides match TRBD2. The trim removed 3 bases at V and 5 bases at J, leaving 9 bases unmatched. This CDR3 has 16 amino acids. In germline, CDR1 is MGHRA, CDR2 YSYEKL.

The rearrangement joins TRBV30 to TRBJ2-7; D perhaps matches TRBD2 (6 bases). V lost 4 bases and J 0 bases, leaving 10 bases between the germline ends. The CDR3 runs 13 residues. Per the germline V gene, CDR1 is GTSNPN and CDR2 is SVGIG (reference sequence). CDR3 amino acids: CAWNDGSSYEQYF. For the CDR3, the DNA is TGTGCCTGGAATGACGGGAGCTCCTACGAGCAGTACTTC.

The CDR3 DNA reads TGTGCCAGCAGTCGCCCCAGCGGCAGCAATCAGCCCCAGCATTTT. Residues: CASSRPSGSNQPQHF. V gene TRBV28 combines with J gene TRBJ1-5; D ambiguous. This CDR3 has 15 amino acids. Trimming removed 5 bases at V and 1 base at J, with 12 bases between. Per the germline V gene, CDR1 is MDHEN and CDR2 is SYDVKM.

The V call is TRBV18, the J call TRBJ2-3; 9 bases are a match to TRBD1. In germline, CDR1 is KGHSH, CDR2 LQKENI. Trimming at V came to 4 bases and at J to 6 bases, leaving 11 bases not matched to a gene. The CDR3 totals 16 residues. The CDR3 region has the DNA TGTGCCAGCTCACTAGGCAACAGGGGGCGCGAGGATACGCAGTATTTT. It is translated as CASSLGNRGREDTQYF.

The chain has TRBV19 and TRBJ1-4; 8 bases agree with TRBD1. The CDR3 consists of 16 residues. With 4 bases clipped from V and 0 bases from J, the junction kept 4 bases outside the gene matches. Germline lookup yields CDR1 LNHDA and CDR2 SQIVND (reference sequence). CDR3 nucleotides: TGTGCCAGTAGTAACGACAGGGGAACAACTAATGAAAAACTGTTTTTT. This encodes CASSNDRGTTNEKLFF.

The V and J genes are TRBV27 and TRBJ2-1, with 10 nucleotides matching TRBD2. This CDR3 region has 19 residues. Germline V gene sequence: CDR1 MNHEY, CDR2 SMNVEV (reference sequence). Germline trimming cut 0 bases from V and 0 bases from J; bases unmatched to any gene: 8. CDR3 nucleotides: TGTGCCAGCAGTTTATCCGGGACTAGCGCCTTTCTCTCCTACAATGAGCAGTTCTTC. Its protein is CASSLSGTSAFLSYNEQFF.

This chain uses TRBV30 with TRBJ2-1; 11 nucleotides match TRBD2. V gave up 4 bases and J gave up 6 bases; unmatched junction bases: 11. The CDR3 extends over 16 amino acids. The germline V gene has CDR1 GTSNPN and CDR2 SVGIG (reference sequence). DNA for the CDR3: TGTGCCTGGATACGCGCCGGGACTAGCGGCAGCAATGAGCAGTTCTTC. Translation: CAWIRAGTSGSNEQFF.

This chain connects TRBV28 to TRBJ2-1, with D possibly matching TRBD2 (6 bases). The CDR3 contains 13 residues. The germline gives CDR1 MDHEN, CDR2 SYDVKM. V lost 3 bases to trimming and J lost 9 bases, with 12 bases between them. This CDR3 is CASSFGSAAEQFF. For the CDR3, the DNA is TGTGCCAGCAGTTTCGGGAGTGCCGCTGAGCAGTTCTTC.

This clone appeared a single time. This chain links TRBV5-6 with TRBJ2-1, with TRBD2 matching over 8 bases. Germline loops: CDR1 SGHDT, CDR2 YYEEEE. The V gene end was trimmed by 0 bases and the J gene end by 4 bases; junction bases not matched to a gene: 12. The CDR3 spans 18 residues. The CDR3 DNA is TGTGCCAGCAGCTTGGGATCTACTAGCGGTTTAAGATACAATGAGCAGTTCTTC. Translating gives CASSLGSTSGLRYNEQFF.

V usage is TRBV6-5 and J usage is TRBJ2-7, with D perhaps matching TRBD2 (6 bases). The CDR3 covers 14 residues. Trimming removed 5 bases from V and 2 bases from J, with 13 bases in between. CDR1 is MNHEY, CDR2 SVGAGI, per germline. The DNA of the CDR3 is TGTGCCAGCAGTAAAACCGCGGGACCCTACGAGCAGTACTTC. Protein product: CASSKTAGPYEQYF.

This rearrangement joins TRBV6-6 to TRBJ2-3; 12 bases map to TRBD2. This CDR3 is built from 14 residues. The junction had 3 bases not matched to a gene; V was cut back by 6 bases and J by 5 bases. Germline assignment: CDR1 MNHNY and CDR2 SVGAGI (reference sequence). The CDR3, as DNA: TGTGCCAGCAGGACTAGCGGGAGTGGAGATACGCAGTATTTT. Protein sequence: CASRTSGSGDTQYF.

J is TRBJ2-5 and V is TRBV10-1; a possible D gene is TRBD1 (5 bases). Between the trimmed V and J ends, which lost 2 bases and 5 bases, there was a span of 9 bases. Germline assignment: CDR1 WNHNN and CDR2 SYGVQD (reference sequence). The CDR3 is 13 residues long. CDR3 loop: CASSEAGRETQYF. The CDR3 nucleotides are TGCGCCAGCAGTGAGGCAGGGCGGGAGACCCAGTACTTC.